This entry concerns a single T cell receptor (beta chain). Antigen: not known. Sequencing used immunoSEQ multiplex PCR; TCRdb keeps in-frame clones, though not all of them. The data contain 90,000 to 150,000 clones, roughly 90% of them singletons. This sample was included in a study of T cell responses to AZD1222 COVID-19 vaccine. Study overall: Whether given at about 4 or about 12 weeks, second doses were pooled.

Notes on the study in general: The study reported that nearly half of spike-specific TCRs target unmutated variant regions. Baseline seropositives among AZD1222 recipients totaled only 5 to 7.

Germline CDR1 reads LNHDA; CDR2 reads SQIVND (reference sequence). This CDR3 is 14 amino acids long. Deletions cut 0 bases from V and 2 bases from J, with 7 bases between. The chain recombines TRBV19 with TRBJ1-2, with no clear D. Sequenced here: peripheral blood, sampled on day 0 of AZD1222 vaccination. The clonotype comes from an adult in good health. CDR3 in DNA: TGTGCCAGTAGTATAGATTTAGAAAACTATGGCTACACCTTC. Encoded protein: CASSIDLENYGYTF.